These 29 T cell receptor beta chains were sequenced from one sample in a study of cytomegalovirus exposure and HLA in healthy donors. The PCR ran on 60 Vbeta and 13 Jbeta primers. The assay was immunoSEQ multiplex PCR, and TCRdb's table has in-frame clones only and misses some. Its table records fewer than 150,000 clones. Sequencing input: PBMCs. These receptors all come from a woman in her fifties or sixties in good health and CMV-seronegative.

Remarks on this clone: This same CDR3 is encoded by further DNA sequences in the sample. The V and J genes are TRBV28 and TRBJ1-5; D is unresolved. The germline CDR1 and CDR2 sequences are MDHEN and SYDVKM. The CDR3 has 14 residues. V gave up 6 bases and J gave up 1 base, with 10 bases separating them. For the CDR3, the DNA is TGTGCCAGCAGCCCAGGTGGCAGCAATCAGCCCCAGCATTTT. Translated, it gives CASSPGGSNQPQHF.

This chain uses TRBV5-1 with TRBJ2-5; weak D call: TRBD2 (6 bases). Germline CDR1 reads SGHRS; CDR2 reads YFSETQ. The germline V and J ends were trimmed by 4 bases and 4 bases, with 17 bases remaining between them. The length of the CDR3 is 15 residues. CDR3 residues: CASSPPEGSAETQYF. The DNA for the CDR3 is TGCGCCAGCAGCCCGCCGGAGGGGAGTGCAGAGACCCAGTACTTC. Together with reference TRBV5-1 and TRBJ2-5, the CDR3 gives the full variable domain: KAGVTQTPRYLIKTRGQQVTLSCSPISGHRSVSWYQQTPGQGLQFLFEYFSETQRNKGNFPGRFSGRQFSNSRSEMNVSTLELGDSALYLCASSPPEGSAETQYFGPGTRLLVL.

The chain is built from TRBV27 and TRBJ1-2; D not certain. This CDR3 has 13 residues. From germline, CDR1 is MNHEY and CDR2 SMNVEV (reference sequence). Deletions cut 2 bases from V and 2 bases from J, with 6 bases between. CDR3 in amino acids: CASSLTGNYGYTF. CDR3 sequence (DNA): TGTGCCAGCAGTTTAACCGGGAACTATGGCTACACCTTC.

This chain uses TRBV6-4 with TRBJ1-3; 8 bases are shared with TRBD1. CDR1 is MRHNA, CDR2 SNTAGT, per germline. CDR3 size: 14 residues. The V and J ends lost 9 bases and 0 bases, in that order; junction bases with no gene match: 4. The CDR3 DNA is TGTGCCAGGGGACAGGTTCCCTCTGGAAACACCATATATTTT. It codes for CARGQVPSGNTIYF.

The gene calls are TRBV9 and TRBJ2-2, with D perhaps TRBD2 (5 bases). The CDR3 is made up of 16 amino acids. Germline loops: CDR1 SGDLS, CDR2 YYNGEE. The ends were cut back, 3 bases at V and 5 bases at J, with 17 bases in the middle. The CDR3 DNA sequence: TGTGCCAGCAGCGCCAGTAGCCGGACTCGGACCGGGGAGCTGTTTTTT. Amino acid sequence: CASSASSRTRTGELFF. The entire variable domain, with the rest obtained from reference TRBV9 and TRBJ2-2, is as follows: DSGVTQTPKHLITATGQRVTLRCSPRSGDLSVYWYQQSLDQGLQFLIQYYNGEERAKGNILERFSAQQFPDLHSELNLSSLELGDSALYFCASSASSRTRTGELFFGEGSRLTVL.

The CDR3 DNA reads as TGTGCCAGCAGCCTACGACCAGGGGAAGCTTTCTTT. Translation: CASSLRPGEAFF. The chain links TRBV7-2 to TRBJ1-1, with D possibly matching TRBD1 (5 bases). The V gene lost 5 bases and the J gene lost 8 bases, with 12 bases spanning the gap. CDR1 and CDR2 from the germline V gene are SGHTA and FQGNSA. The CDR3 consists of 12 residues. Drawing the rest from reference TRBV7-2 and TRBJ1-1, the complete variable domain is GAGVSQSPSNKVTEKGKDVELRCDPISGHTALYWYRQSLGQGLEFLIYFQGNSAPDKSGLPSDRFSAERTGGSVSTLTIQRTQQEDSAVYLCASSLRPGEAFFGQGTRLTVV.

The CDR3 bases are TGTGCCTGGAGTGTACGCGACAGTCAGCCCCAGCATTTT. Encoded protein: CAWSVRDSQPQHF. The rearrangement links TRBV30 to TRBJ1-5; TRBD1 might be the D (5 bases). Trimming took 0 bases from V and 6 from J, leaving 9 bases between them. In germline, CDR1 is GTSNPN, CDR2 SVGIG (reference sequence). The CDR3 sequence is 13 residues long.

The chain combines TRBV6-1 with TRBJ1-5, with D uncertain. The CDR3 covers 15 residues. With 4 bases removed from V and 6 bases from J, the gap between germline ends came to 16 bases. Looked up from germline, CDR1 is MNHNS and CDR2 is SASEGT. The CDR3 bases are TGTGCCAGCAGTGCATCTCCGCGGGGTGGTCAGCCCCAGCATTTT. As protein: CASSASPRGGQPQHF.

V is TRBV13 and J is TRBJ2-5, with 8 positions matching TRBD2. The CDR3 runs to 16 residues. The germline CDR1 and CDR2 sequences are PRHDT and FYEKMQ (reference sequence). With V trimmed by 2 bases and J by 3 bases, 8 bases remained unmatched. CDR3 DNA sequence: TGTGCCAGCAGCTTATGGGGTAGCGGGAAAGAAGAGACCCAGTACTTC. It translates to CASSLWGSGKEETQYF.

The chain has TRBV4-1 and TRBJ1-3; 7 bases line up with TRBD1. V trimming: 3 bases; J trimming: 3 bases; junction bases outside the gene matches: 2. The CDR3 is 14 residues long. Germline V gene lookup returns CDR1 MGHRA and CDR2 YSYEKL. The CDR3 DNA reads TGCGCCAGCAGCCAGACAGGGATTGGAAACACCATATATTTT. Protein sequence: CASSQTGIGNTIYF.

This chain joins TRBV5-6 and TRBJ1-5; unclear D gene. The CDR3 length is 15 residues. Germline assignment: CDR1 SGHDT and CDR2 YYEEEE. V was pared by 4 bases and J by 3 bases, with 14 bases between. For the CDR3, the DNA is TGTGCCAGCAGCAGCGTCCGGGGTTTCAATCAGCCCCAGCATTTT. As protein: CASSSVRGFNQPQHF.

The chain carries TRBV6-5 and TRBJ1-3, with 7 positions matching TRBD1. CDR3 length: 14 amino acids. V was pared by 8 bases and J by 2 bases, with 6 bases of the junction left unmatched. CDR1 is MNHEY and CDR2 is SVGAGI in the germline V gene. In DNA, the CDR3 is TGTGCCAGCGGGACCGGACAGGCTGGAAACACCATATATTTT. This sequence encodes CASGTGQAGNTIYF.

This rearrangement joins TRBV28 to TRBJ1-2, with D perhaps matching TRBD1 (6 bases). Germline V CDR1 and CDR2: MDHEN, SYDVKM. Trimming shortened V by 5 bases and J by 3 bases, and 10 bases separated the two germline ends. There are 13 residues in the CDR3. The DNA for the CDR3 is TGTGCCAGCAGTAGCACAGGGTACTATGGCTACACCTTC. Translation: CASSSTGYYGYTF.

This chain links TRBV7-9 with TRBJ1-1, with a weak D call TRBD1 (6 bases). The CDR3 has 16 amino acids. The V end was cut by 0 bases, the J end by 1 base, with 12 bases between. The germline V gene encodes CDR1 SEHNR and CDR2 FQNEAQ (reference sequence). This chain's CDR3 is CASSLARTDKNTEAFF. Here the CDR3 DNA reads TGTGCCAGCAGCTTAGCACGGACAGATAAGAACACTGAAGCTTTCTTT.

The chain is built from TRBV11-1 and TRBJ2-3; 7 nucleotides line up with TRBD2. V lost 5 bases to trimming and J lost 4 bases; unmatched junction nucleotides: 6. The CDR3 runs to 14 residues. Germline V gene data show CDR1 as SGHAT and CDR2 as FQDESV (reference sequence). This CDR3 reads CASSTGGDPDTQYF. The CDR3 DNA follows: TGTGCCAGCAGCACGGGAGGTGACCCAGATACGCAGTATTTT.

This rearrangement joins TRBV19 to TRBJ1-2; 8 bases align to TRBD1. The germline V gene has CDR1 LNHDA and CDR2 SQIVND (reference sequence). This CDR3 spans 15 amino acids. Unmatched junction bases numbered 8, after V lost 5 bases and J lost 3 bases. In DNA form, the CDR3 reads TGTGCCAGTAGTTGGGCAGGGGGCGCCGACTATGGCTACACCTTC. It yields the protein CASSWAGGADYGYTF.

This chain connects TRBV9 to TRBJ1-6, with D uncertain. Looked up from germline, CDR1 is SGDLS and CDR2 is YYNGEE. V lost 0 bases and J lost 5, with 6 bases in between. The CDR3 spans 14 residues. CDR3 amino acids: CASSVDPNNSPLHF. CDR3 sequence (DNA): TGTGCCAGCAGCGTAGACCCTAATAATTCACCCCTCCACTTT.

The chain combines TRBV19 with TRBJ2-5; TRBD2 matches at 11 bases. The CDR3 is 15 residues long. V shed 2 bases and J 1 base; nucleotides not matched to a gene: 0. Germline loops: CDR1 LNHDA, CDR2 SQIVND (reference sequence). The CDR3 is CASSILAGGQETQYF. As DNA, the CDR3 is TGTGCCAGTAGTATACTAGCGGGGGGCCAAGAGACCCAGTACTTC.

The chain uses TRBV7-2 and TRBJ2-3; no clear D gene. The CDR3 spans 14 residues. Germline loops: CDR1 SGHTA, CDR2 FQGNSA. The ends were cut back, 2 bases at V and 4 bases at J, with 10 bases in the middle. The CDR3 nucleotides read TGTGCCAGCAGCTTACAGGCTCTGCCAGATACGCAGTATTTT. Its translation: CASSLQALPDTQYF. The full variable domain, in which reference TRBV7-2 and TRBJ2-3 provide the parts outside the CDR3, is GAGVSQSPSNKVTEKGKDVELRCDPISGHTALYWYRQSLGQGLEFLIYFQGNSAPDKSGLPSDRFSAERTGGSVSTLTIQRTQQEDSAVYLCASSLQALPDTQYFGPGTRLTVL.

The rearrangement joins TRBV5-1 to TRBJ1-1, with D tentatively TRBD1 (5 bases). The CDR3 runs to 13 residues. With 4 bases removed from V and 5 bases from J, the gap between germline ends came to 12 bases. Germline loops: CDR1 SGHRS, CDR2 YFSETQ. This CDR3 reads CASSPRGVTEAFF. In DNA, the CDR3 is TGCGCCAGCAGCCCCCGGGGGGTAACTGAAGCTTTCTTT. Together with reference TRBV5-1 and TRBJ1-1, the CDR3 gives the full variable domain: KAGVTQTPRYLIKTRGQQVTLSCSPISGHRSVSWYQQTPGQGLQFLFEYFSETQRNKGNFPGRFSGRQFSNSRSEMNVSTLELGDSALYLCASSPRGVTEAFFGQGTRLTVV.

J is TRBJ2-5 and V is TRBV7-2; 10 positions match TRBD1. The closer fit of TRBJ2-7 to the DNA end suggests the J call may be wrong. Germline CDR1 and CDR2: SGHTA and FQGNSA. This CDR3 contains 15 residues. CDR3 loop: CASSLAGTGDYEQYF. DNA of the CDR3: TGTGCCAGCAGCTTAGCCGGGACAGGGGACTACGAGCAGTACTTC.

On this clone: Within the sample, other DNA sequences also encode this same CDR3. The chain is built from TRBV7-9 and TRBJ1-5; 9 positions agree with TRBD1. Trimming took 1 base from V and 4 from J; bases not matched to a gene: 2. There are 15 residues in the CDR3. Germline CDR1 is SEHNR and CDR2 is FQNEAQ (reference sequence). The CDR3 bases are TGTGCCAGCAGCTTAGGGACAGGGGTTAATCAGCCCCAGCATTTT. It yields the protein CASSLGTGVNQPQHF.

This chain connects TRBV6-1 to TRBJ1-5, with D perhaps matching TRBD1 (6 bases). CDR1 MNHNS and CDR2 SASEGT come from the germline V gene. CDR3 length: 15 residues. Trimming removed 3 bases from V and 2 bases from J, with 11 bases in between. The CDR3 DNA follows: TGTGCCAGCAGTGACTTCTGGGGGCGCAATCAGCCCCAGCATTTT. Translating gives CASSDFWGRNQPQHF.

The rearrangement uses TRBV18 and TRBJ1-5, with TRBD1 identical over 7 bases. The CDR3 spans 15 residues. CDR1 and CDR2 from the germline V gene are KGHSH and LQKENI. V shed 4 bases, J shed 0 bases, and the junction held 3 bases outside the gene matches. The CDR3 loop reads CASSLTGDSNQPQHF. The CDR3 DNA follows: TGTGCCAGCTCACTAACAGGGGATAGCAATCAGCCCCAGCATTTT.

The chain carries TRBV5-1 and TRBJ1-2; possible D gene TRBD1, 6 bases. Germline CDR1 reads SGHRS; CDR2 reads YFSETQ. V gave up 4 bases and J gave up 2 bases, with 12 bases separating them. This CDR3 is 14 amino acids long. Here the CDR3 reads CASSSDRWNYGYTF. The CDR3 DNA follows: TGCGCCAGCAGCAGTGACAGGTGGAACTATGGCTACACCTTC.

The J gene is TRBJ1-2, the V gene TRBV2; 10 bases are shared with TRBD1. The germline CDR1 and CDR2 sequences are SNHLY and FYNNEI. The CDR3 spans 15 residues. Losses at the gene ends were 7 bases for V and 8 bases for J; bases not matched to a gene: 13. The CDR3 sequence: CASIFGTGVLGGYTF. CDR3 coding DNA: TGTGCCAGCATATTCGGGACAGGGGTCCTTGGAGGCTACACCTTC.

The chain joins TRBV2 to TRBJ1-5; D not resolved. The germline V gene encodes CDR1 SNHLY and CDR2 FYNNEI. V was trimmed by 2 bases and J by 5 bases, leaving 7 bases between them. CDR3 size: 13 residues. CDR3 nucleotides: TGTGCCAGCAGTGAACGAAGAGATCAGCCCCAGCATTTT. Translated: CASSERRDQPQHF. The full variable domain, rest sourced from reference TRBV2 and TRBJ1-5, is EPEVTQTPSHQVTQMGQEVILRCVPISNHLYFYWYRQILGQKVEFLVSFYNNEISEKSEIFDDQFSVERPDGSNFTLKIRSTKLEDSAMYFCASSERRDQPQHFGDGTRLSIL.

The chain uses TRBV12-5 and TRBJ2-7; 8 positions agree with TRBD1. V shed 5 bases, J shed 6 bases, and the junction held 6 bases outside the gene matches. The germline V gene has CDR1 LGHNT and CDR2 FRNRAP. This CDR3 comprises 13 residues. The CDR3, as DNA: TGTGCTAGTGGTCCGCTGACAGGGGCCGAGCAGTACTTC. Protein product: CASGPLTGAEQYF.

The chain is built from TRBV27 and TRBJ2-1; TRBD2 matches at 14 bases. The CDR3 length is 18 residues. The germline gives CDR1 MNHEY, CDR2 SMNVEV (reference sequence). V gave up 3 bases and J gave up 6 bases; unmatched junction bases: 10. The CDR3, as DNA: TGTGCCAGCAGTTTCGGCGGGACTAGCGGGAGAAGGGTCAATGAGCAGTTCTTC. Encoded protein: CASSFGGTSGRRVNEQFF.